This T cell receptor (beta chain) was obtained from a study of CD8 T cells in Susac syndrome. V was pared by 4 bases and J by 11 bases, with 12 bases of the junction left unmatched. The germline gives CDR1 KGHDR, CDR2 SFDVKD. This CDR3 is 14 amino acids long. Reverse transcription of roughly 0.45 to 1 ug RNA used random hexamers. A multiplex approach, immunoSEQ multiplex PCR, amplified TCR beta CDR3 across 54 Vbeta and 13 Jbeta. TCRdb independently ran MiXCR on the immunoSEQ multiplex PCR reads; one entry per CDR3 protein. The data hold 300,000 to 350,000 distinct CDR3 sequences, with about 91% observed a single time. From blood CD8+ and CD4+ T cells, the TCR beta chain was sequenced. Purification of the CD8+ and CD4+ T cells relied on negative isolation, and TEMRA cells underwent FACS enrichment.

The rearrangement links TRBV24-1 to TRBJ1-1; 7 bases are shared with TRBD1. The specimen sequenced was CD4+ T cells from PBMCs. This clonotype was obtained from a human donor with multiple sclerosis. CDR3 DNA sequence: TGTGCCACCAGTGACCTTACAGGGGAGCGCGGTGCTTTCTTT. Translated, it gives CATSDLTGERGAFF.